The T cell receptor (beta chain) described here comes from a study of cytomegalovirus exposure and HLA in healthy donors. Points from the study as a whole: Later analysis identified several of the most significant clusters that appeared linked to common viral pathogens. An analysis done earlier found most TCR beta V segments productive about 87% or about 30% of the time. Later analysis identified over 15,000 TCR beta sequences associated with HLA alleles, using a false discovery rate threshold of 0.05. Sequencing likely caused a cluster of highly shared sequence variants.

A word on this clone: Its antigen is unidentified.

Amplification used 60 Vbeta primers and 13 Jbeta primers. Assay: immunoSEQ multiplex PCR; the TCRdb copy retains only in-frame clones and omits some. Of 70,000 to 100,000 clones listed, about four fifths are singletons. J gave up 10 bases and V 1 base, and 9 bases lay outside the gene matches. The germline V gene has CDR1 LNHNV and CDR2 YYDKDF (reference sequence). The length of the CDR3 is 16 residues. The clonotype comes from a man aged 45 to 65 in good health and CMV-seropositive. The chain carries TRBV15 and TRBJ2-1, with 11 positions matching TRBD1. The sequenced material came from PBMCs. DNA for the CDR3: TGTGCCACCAGCAGAGTTATCGGACAGGGGGCGGAGGAGCAGTTCTTC. Translation: CATSRVIGQGAEEQFF.